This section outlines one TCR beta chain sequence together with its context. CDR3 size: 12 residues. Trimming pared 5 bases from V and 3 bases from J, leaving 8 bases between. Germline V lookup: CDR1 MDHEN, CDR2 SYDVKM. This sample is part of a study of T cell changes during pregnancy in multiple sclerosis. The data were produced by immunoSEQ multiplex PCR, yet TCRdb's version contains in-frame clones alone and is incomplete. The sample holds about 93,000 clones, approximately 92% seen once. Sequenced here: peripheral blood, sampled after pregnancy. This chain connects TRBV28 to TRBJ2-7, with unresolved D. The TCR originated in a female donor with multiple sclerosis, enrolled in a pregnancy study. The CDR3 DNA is TGTGCCAGCAGTATTTACAGCTACGAGCAGTACTTC. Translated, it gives CASSIYSYEQYF. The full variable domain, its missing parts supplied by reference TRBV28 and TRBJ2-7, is DVKVTQSSRYLVKRTGEKVFLECVQDMDHENMFWYRQDPGLGLRLIYFSYDVKMKEKGDIPEGYSVSREKKERFSLILESASTNQTSMYLCASSIYSYEQYFGPGTRLTVT.